The sequence of this TCR beta chain was determined in a study of blood T cells in healthy people across ages. About the research overall: Template switching picked up about one barcoded beta molecule for each two T cells. Points from the study as a whole: Older age coincided with a roughly linear decline in TCR beta diversity per million T cells.

A second PCR, run for roughly 7 to 12 cycles, used a sample-barcoded 5' primer plus a J-beta primer mix. TCRdb re-called the 5' RACE reads through MiXCR, storing one row per CDR3 protein. The table has nearly 800,000 distinct CDR3 sequences, 20% to 30% seen once. Concerning this clonotype: What it binds is unknown.

No fewer than 6 million PBMCs went into each sample. These data were also reused for a study on T cells of mothers and their children. As that report states: In unrelated and related pairs, TCR recombination output is shaped in a similar way by thymic selection.

This clonotype originated in a boy aged 10-17 years in good health. Sequencing was carried out using blood.

Here the CDR3 reads CASILDWGPQETQYF. CDR3 DNA: TGTGCCAGCATCCTAGATTGGGGTCCCCAAGAGACCCAGTACTTC. The chain has TRBV2 and TRBJ2-5, with D unresolved. V gave up 7 bases and J gave up 1 base, with 16 bases separating them. This CDR3 comprises 15 residues. CDR1 is SNHLY and CDR2 is FYNNEI in the germline V gene.